These 23 T cell receptor beta chains were sequenced from one sample in a study of cytomegalovirus exposure and HLA in healthy donors (dated by TCRdb to 2015 to 2018). The method behind the library was the immunoSEQ multiplex PCR assay. For the multiplex PCR, a mixture combining 60 forward primers for TCR Vbeta segments and 13 reverse primers for TCR Jbeta segments was used. TCRdb provides this immuneACCESS table in a form limited to in-frame rearrangements. Some clones are lacking; in checked studies, under half of them reflect an unresolved V gene, and why the rest are absent is not known. The sample yields 250,000 or so clones; 81% were counted once. The top ten constitute less than 9% of the sample. Sequenced material: PBMCs. These receptors all come from a woman aged 55-70 years in good health and CMV-seropositive.

The chain uses TRBV5-1 and TRBJ1-3, with 8 bases identical to TRBD1. V was clipped by 1 base and J by 7 bases; unmatched bases: 4. Per germline, CDR1 SGHRS and CDR2 YFSETQ. The CDR3 is 14 residues long. CDR3 protein: CASSLRQGANTIYF. Written as DNA, the CDR3 is TGCGCCAGCAGCTTGCGGCAGGGGGCTAACACCATATATTTT. The variable domain in full, with the rest retrieved from reference TRBV5-1 and TRBJ1-3, is KAGVTQTPRYLIKTRGQQVTLSCSPISGHRSVSWYQQTPGQGLQFLFEYFSETQRNKGNFPGRFSGRQFSNSRSEMNVSTLELGDSALYLCASSLRQGANTIYFGEGSWLTVV.

The J gene is TRBJ2-1, the V gene TRBV7-9; a possible D gene is TRBD2 (6 bases). Germline V gene lookup returns CDR1 SEHNR and CDR2 FQNEAQ (reference sequence). The CDR3 is made up of 14 amino acids. V was clipped by 8 bases and J by 1 base, with 12 bases between them. This chain's CDR3 is CASGSTRSYNEQFF. The CDR3 DNA reads as TGTGCCAGCGGCTCGACTAGATCCTACAATGAGCAGTTCTTC.

This chain connects TRBV5-1 to TRBJ1-4; D perhaps matches TRBD1 (5 bases). Germline assignment: CDR1 SGHRS and CDR2 YFSETQ. V was trimmed by 4 bases and J by 5 bases, leaving 15 bases between them. This CDR3 has 15 residues. The CDR3 sequence: CASSASGRENEKLFF. The DNA for the CDR3 is TGCGCCAGCAGCGCCTCAGGGAGGGAGAATGAAAAACTGTTTTTT.

This clone was found a few times. The chain is built from TRBV12-5 and TRBJ2-1, with 8 bases matching TRBD1. After removal of 1 base from V and 15 bases from J, the junction contained 8 bases not matched to a gene. Germline V lookup: CDR1 LGHNT, CDR2 FRNRAP. The CDR3 extends over 13 amino acids. The CDR3 spells CASGLARGRERFF. The DNA for the CDR3 is TGTGCTAGTGGTTTGGCCAGGGGGCGCGAGAGGTTCTTC.

The chain combines TRBV5-1 with TRBJ2-2, with D possibly matching TRBD2 (6 bases). Deletions cut 4 bases from V and 6 bases from J, with 13 bases between. The length of the CDR3 is 14 residues. CDR1 is SGHRS and CDR2 is YFSETQ in the germline V gene. The CDR3 region has the DNA TGCGCCAGCAGCCCCGCGCGGAGGGCCGGGGAGCTGTTTTTT. Translated, it gives CASSPARRAGELFF. Complete variable domain (other parts from reference TRBV5-1 and TRBJ2-2): KAGVTQTPRYLIKTRGQQVTLSCSPISGHRSVSWYQQTPGQGLQFLFEYFSETQRNKGNFPGRFSGRQFSNSRSEMNVSTLELGDSALYLCASSPARRAGELFFGEGSRLTVL.

The chain links TRBV5-1 to TRBJ2-7, with D perhaps matching TRBD1 (5 bases). The germline V gene has CDR1 SGHRS and CDR2 YFSETQ. The V and J ends lost 4 bases and 3 bases respectively, with 14 bases between them. The CDR3 has 14 amino acids. The CDR3 DNA reads as TGCGCCAGCAGCCTCGACAGCCGGCTCTACGAGCAGTACTTC. Its protein product is CASSLDSRLYEQYF.

In regard to this clone: Other nucleotide sequences in the sample specify the same CDR3. The rearrangement uses TRBV5-1 and TRBJ2-1; possibly TRBD2 for D (5 bases). Deletions cut 0 bases from V and 4 bases from J, with 8 bases between. Germline V CDR1 and CDR2: SGHRS, YFSETQ. CDR3 length: 14 residues. CDR3 protein: CASSLGGEYNEQFF. In DNA, the CDR3 is TGCGCCAGCAGCTTGGGGGGAGAGTACAATGAGCAGTTCTTC.

This chain connects TRBV28 to TRBJ2-4; 12 bases are a match to TRBD2. The V and J ends lost 5 bases and 3 bases, in that order; junction bases with no gene match: 5. Germline-derived CDR1 and CDR2 are MDHEN and SYDVKM. The CDR3 extends over 16 amino acids. The CDR3 protein is CASSILAGGGKNIQYF. In DNA form, the CDR3 reads TGTGCCAGCAGTATACTAGCGGGAGGTGGCAAAAACATTCAGTACTTC. The variable domain in full, with the rest retrieved from reference TRBV28 and TRBJ2-4, is DVKVTQSSRYLVKRTGEKVFLECVQDMDHENMFWYRQDPGLGLRLIYFSYDVKMKEKGDIPEGYSVSREKKERFSLILESASTNQTSMYLCASSILAGGGKNIQYFGAGTRLSVL.

In this sample, this clone turned up once. The V call is TRBV6-6, the J call TRBJ1-6; no firm D call. V shed 6 bases and J shed 7 bases, with 13 bases lying between them. CDR3 length: 14 residues. The V gene's germline CDR1 is MNHNY and CDR2 SVGAGI (reference sequence). Written as DNA, the CDR3 is TGTGCCAGCAGAAATGGGAGGGCCAATTCACCCCTCCACTTT. Its protein is CASRNGRANSPLHF.

The chain couples TRBV10-2 to TRBJ2-1, with 9 bases aligning to TRBD2. V was clipped by 6 bases and J by 1 base; unmatched bases: 1. In germline, CDR1 is WSHSY, CDR2 SAAADI. The CDR3 extends over 14 amino acids. DNA for the CDR3: TGCGCCAGCAGCCTAGCGGGATCCTACAATGAGCAGTTCTTC. Its translation is CASSLAGSYNEQFF.

There are a few counts of this clone. This chain joins TRBV9 and TRBJ2-5, with TRBD1 matching over 8 bases. CDR3 length: 15 residues. In germline, CDR1 is SGDLS, CDR2 YYNGEE. V was pared by 3 bases and J by 5 bases, with 9 bases of the junction left unmatched. The CDR3 coding sequence is TGTGCCAGCAGCGCCACGGGACAGGAGGGTGAGACCCAGTACTTC. It specifies CASSATGQEGETQYF. The full variable domain, rest sourced from reference TRBV9 and TRBJ2-5, is DSGVTQTPKHLITATGQRVTLRCSPRSGDLSVYWYQQSLDQGLQFLIQYYNGEERAKGNILERFSAQQFPDLHSELNLSSLELGDSALYFCASSATGQEGETQYFGPGTRLLVL.

This chain connects TRBV7-9 to TRBJ2-6; no firm D call. CDR1 is SEHNR and CDR2 is FQNEAQ in the germline V gene (reference sequence). The CDR3 has 15 amino acids. V lost 3 bases and J lost 0, with 6 bases in between. CDR3 DNA sequence: TGTGCCAGCAGCTTGAGGTTCTCTGGGGCCAACGTCCTGACTTTC. Protein sequence: CASSLRFSGANVLTF.

V is TRBV6-5 and J is TRBJ1-5; 8 positions match TRBD1. CDR3 length equals 13 residues. With V trimmed by 8 bases and J by 5 bases, 5 bases remained unmatched. CDR1 and CDR2 from the germline V gene are MNHEY and SVGAGI. The CDR3 DNA reads TGTGCCAGCTGCGAACAGGGGGATCAGCCCCAGCATTTT. Protein product: CASCEQGDQPQHF.

The chain joins TRBV14 to TRBJ1-4; D remains unclear. The CDR3 consists of 16 residues. CDR1 and CDR2 from the germline V gene are SGHDN and FVKESK. V lost 0 bases and J 7 bases, leaving 15 bases between the germline ends. The CDR3 DNA is TGTGCCAGCAGCCAAGATCCAATACAGTCGGTTGAAAAACTGTTTTTT. It is translated as CASSQDPIQSVEKLFF. Drawing the rest from reference TRBV14 and TRBJ1-4, the complete variable domain is EAGVTQFPSHSVIEKGQTVTLRCDPISGHDNLYWYRRVMGKEIKFLLHFVKESKQDESGMPNNRFLAERTGGTYSTLKVQPAELEDSGVYFCASSQDPIQSVEKLFFGSGTQLSVL.

This chain connects TRBV18 to TRBJ2-4; the D gene is possibly TRBD2 (5 bases). V was cut by 3 bases and J by 7 bases, with 10 bases left in between. This CDR3 is 13 amino acids long. Germline CDR1 reads KGHSH; CDR2 reads LQKENI. The CDR3 DNA sequence: TGTGCCAGCTCACCCCCCGGGGAGAACATTCAGTACTTC. This sequence encodes CASSPPGENIQYF.

This clone was recorded only once. The chain joins TRBV10-3 to TRBJ2-3; TRBD2 matches 12 bases. The trim removed 4 bases at V and 4 bases at J, leaving 3 bases unmatched. CDR3 length: 15 amino acids. Germline CDR1 is ENHRY and CDR2 is SYGVKD. CDR3 protein: CAISGLAGGADTQYF. CDR3 DNA sequence: TGTGCCATCAGTGGGCTAGCGGGAGGGGCAGATACGCAGTATTTT.

J is TRBJ2-7 and V is TRBV6-1; TRBD2 agrees at 14 bases. Germline CDR1 is MNHNS and CDR2 is SASEGT. The CDR3 totals 19 residues. The V gene end was trimmed by 0 bases and the J gene end by 6 bases; junction bases not matched to a gene: 13. CDR3 sequence reads: CASSEAPGTSGSSLTEQYF. The CDR3 DNA sequence: TGTGCCAGCAGTGAAGCGCCCGGGACTAGCGGGAGCTCCCTAACCGAGCAGTACTTC.

The J gene is TRBJ1-1, the V gene TRBV7-9; D is undetermined. Germline V gives CDR1 SEHNR, CDR2 FQNEAQ (reference sequence). CDR3 length equals 15 residues. With 7 bases removed from V and 1 base from J, the gap between germline ends came to 16 bases. The CDR3 DNA sequence: TGTGCCAGCATTCAGGTTATTGGATCGAACACTGAAGCTTTCTTT. Protein sequence: CASIQVIGSNTEAFF.

V is TRBV5-1 and J is TRBJ2-2; weak D call: TRBD2 (5 bases). CDR3 length: 13 amino acids. Per the germline V gene, CDR1 is SGHRS and CDR2 is YFSETQ. The ends were cut back, 4 bases at V and 4 bases at J, with 8 bases in the middle. CDR3 sequence (DNA): TGCGCCAGCAGCGTCCGGGGCACCGGGGAGCTGTTTTTT. Protein product: CASSVRGTGELFF.

For the CDR3, the DNA is TGTGCCAGCAGCGTAGGCCCAGGGGGGAACACTGAAGCTTTCTTT. Its translation is CASSVGPGGNTEAFF. This rearrangement joins TRBV9 to TRBJ1-1; 7 bases match TRBD1. V trimming: 0 bases; J trimming: 1 base; junction bases outside the gene matches: 3. The CDR3 is made up of 15 amino acids. Per germline, CDR1 SGDLS and CDR2 YYNGEE.

The chain links TRBV5-1 to TRBJ1-2, with 9 nucleotides matching TRBD1. Germline V CDR1 and CDR2: SGHRS, YFSETQ. Trimming cost V 4 bases and J 7 bases; bases outside gene matches: 11. The CDR3 runs 15 residues. Written as DNA, the CDR3 is TGCGCCAGCAGCGGAGGGACAGGGCTTACGGGTGGCTACACCTTC. It codes for CASSGGTGLTGGYTF.

This chain uses TRBV20-1 with TRBJ1-1; the D is unclear. The CDR3 sequence is 9 residues long. Trimming took 7 bases from V and 2 from J, leaving 2 bases between them. Germline V CDR1 and CDR2: DFQATT, SNEGSKA (reference sequence). This CDR3 reads CSVNTEAFF. CDR3 bases: TGCAGTGTAAACACTGAAGCTTTCTTT.

The rearrangement uses TRBV9 and TRBJ2-1, with 8 bases that match TRBD1. The V gene end was trimmed by 0 bases and the J gene end by 4 bases; junction bases not matched to a gene: 3. The CDR3 runs 15 residues. From germline, CDR1 is SGDLS and CDR2 YYNGEE. CDR3: CASSVEQGVYNEQFF. The DNA of the CDR3 is TGTGCCAGCAGCGTAGAACAGGGGGTGTACAATGAGCAGTTCTTC.